Shown below are 21 T cell receptor beta chains from a single sample sequenced in a study of blood T cell repertoires in COVID-19. Data came from immunoSEQ multiplex PCR; TCRdb stores just in-frame clones and leaves some out. The sample holds roughly 100,000 clones, approximately 80% seen once. Input material: peripheral blood. The receptors derive from an elderly woman with acute or convalescent COVID-19.

This clone was observed once. The chain employs TRBV5-1 and TRBJ2-2; the match to TRBD2 covers 8 bases. V dropped 3 bases and J dropped 4; count of bases not matched to a gene: 5. The CDR3 runs to 15 residues. Germline loops: CDR1 SGHRS, CDR2 YFSETQ. The CDR3 nucleotides read TGCGCCAGCAGCTGGAGCGGGAGCCCCACCGGGGAGCTGTTTTTT. Translating it yields CASSWSGSPTGELFF.

The chain employs TRBV5-1 and TRBJ2-5, with TRBD1 matching over 10 bases. Germline V gene sequence: CDR1 SGHRS, CDR2 YFSETQ. The J segment lost 4 bases and the V segment lost 5 bases, leaving 11 bases of the junction unmatched. CDR3 size: 16 residues. The CDR3 region is CASSLTRTGGGETQYF. CDR3 coding DNA: TGCGCCAGCAGTTTAACCCGGACAGGGGGGGGAGAGACCCAGTACTTC.

The chain uses TRBV19 and TRBJ2-2; 7 nucleotides match TRBD2. The V and J ends lost 6 bases and 4 bases, in that order; junction bases with no gene match: 8. In germline, CDR1 is LNHDA, CDR2 SQIVND (reference sequence). The CDR3 has 15 residues. CDR3 sequence (DNA): TGTGCCAGTAGCATCGCGCTAGCGGCCACCGGGGAGCTGTTTTTT. It codes for CASSIALAATGELFF.

V and J are TRBV6-5 and TRBJ2-1, with 14 nucleotides matching TRBD2. Germline V gene sequence: CDR1 MNHEY, CDR2 SVGAGI. CDR3 length: 15 residues. V gave up 4 bases and J gave up 9 bases; unmatched junction bases: 5. CDR3 DNA: TGTGCCAGCAGTTCACCGGGACTAGCGGGAGTTGAGCAGTTCTTC. Translated, it gives CASSSPGLAGVEQFF.

Notes on this clone: At one of its ends the junction is not consistent with the germline gene, which may arise from a read error. The chain has TRBV29-1 and TRBJ2-1; TRBD2 aligns across 10 bases. The CDR3 consists of 15 residues. The germline gives CDR1 SQVTM, CDR2 ANQGSEA. Here the CDR3 DNA reads TGCAGCGTTGAAAAAGGATCTAGCGGGGGCAACCCCAGGATCTTC. Translated: CSVEKGSSGGNPRIF.

The genes are TRBV7-9 and TRBJ2-1; 12 nucleotides align to TRBD2. The CDR3 length is 18 residues. The germline CDR1 and CDR2 sequences are SEHNR and FQNEAQ (reference sequence). Trimming cost V 5 bases and J 3 bases; bases outside gene matches: 11. As DNA, the CDR3 is TGTGCCAGCAGCCCCTCGGCCCGGACTAGCGGGATCTACAATGAGCAGTTCTTC. Its translation is CASSPSARTSGIYNEQFF.

The chain combines TRBV29-1 with TRBJ1-2; no firm D call. The germline V gene has CDR1 SQVTM and CDR2 ANQGSEA. The CDR3 runs 12 residues. Between the trimmed V and J ends, which lost 6 bases and 7 bases, there was a span of 15 bases. CDR3 loop: CSVGGGTSGYTF. CDR3 coding DNA: TGCAGCGTGGGAGGTGGTACCTCTGGCTACACCTTC.

The count of this clone is one. The V and J genes are TRBV19 and TRBJ2-2, with D possibly matching TRBD2 (5 bases). The CDR3 contains 12 residues. Germline V CDR1 and CDR2: LNHDA, SQIVND (reference sequence). V was clipped by 10 bases and J by 4 bases, with 10 bases between them. The CDR3 coding sequence is TGTGCCATTGCCCGGGGCACCGGGGAGCTGTTTTTT. Protein: CAIARGTGELFF.

The chain links TRBV15 to TRBJ2-7, with D possibly TRBD2 on 6 matching bases. CDR3 length equals 14 residues. Deletions cut 0 bases from V and 5 bases from J, with 11 bases between. Germline CDR1 reads LNHNV; CDR2 reads YYDKDF (reference sequence). As DNA, the CDR3 is TGTGCCACCAGCAGAGAGACTAGAATCCACGAGCAGTACTTC. Protein product: CATSRETRIHEQYF.

The CDR3 DNA reads as TGTGCCAGCACCCGCCGGGCGGGAGGGCCTGGGGATGAGCAGTTCTTC. The encoded protein is CASTRRAGGPGDEQFF. This sequence joins TRBV7-6 and TRBJ2-1; 9 bases align to TRBD2. CDR1 and CDR2 (germline): SGHVS, FNYEAQ. J gave up 8 bases and V 7 bases, and 15 bases lay outside the gene matches. The CDR3 length is 16 residues.

The CDR3 here is CASSYGRARGSDTQYF. CDR3 in DNA: TGTGCCAGCAGTTACGGGCGGGCTAGGGGGTCAGATACGCAGTATTTT. The chain combines TRBV6-5 with TRBJ2-3, with D possibly TRBD1 on 6 matching bases. Germline V gene sequence: CDR1 MNHEY, CDR2 SVGAGI. The CDR3 is made up of 16 amino acids. Trimming shortened V by 2 bases and J by 4 bases, and 16 bases separated the two germline ends.

This clone came up once. The chain is built from TRBV7-2 and TRBJ2-1; 12 bases match TRBD2. Germline V lookup: CDR1 SGHTA, CDR2 FQGNSA. V dropped 2 bases and J dropped 7; count of bases not matched to a gene: 3. This CDR3 has 15 amino acids. The CDR3 reads CASSLMTSGSNEQFF. DNA of the CDR3: TGTGCCAGCAGCTTAATGACTAGCGGGAGTAATGAGCAGTTCTTC.

The chain combines TRBV29-1 with TRBJ2-5; D is perhaps TRBD2 (6 bases). Germline CDR1 reads SQVTM; CDR2 reads ANQGSEA. The CDR3 runs to 14 residues. Trimming took off 2 bases at V and 6 bases at J, with 16 bases between the two ends. The CDR3 bases are TGCAGCGTTGAAAGGACGGCTAGCGCTCAGACCCAGTACTTC. Encoded protein: CSVERTASAQTQYF.

The J gene is TRBJ2-5, the V gene TRBV7-7, with a tentative D call TRBD1 (5 bases). The CDR3 extends over 13 amino acids. V was pared by 5 bases and J by 3 bases, with 10 bases between. The V gene's germline CDR1 is SSHAT and CDR2 FNYEAQ (reference sequence). The CDR3 bases are TGTGCCAGCAGCCTCAGCAGGGAAGAGACCCAGTACTTC. It yields the protein CASSLSREETQYF.

This clone has just one count. The chain has TRBV10-1 and TRBJ2-2; D might be TRBD1 (7 bases). V was pared by 6 bases and J by 6 bases, with 14 bases between. The germline gives CDR1 WNHNN, CDR2 SYGVQD (reference sequence). This CDR3 has 14 amino acids. The CDR3 is CASSRGAKSGELFF. In DNA form, the CDR3 reads TGCGCCAGCAGCAGGGGGGCCAAGTCCGGGGAGCTGTTTTTT.

Only one count was recorded for this clone. The rearrangement joins TRBV7-9 to TRBJ1-5; D perhaps matches TRBD1 (5 bases). Germline CDR1 and CDR2: SEHNR and FQNEAQ (reference sequence). Trimming took 4 bases from V and 8 from J, leaving 12 bases between them. CDR3 size: 13 residues. The CDR3 nucleotides are TGTGCCAGCAGCTCCCCAGGAGGGGAGCCCCAGCATTTT. This encodes CASSSPGGEPQHF. Looking up the rest from reference TRBV7-9 and TRBJ1-5 gives the full variable domain: DTGVSQNPRHKITKRGQNVTFRCDPISEHNRLYWYRQTLGQGPEFLTYFQNEAQLEKSRLLSDRFSAERPKGSFSTLEIQRTEQGDSAMYLCASSSPGGEPQHFGDGTRLSIL.

To note about this clone: Mismatch with germline at one junction end may stem from a read error. V and J are TRBV12-5 and TRBJ2-3; no definite D call. The CDR3 has 13 residues. CDR1 is LGHNT and CDR2 is FRNRAP in the germline V gene. CDR3 nucleotides: TGTGCTAGTGGCTTGGTCGACGGGTCTACGCAGTATTTT. It specifies CASGLVDGSTQYF.

The chain links TRBV27 to TRBJ2-5; 7 bases fit TRBD1. The junction had 7 bases not matched to a gene; V was cut back by 5 bases and J by 4 bases. CDR1 and CDR2 from the germline V gene are MNHEY and SMNVEV (reference sequence). There are 14 residues in the CDR3. The CDR3 DNA reads as TGTGCCAGCAGTCCCGACAGGGTGGTAGAGACCCAGTACTTC. Its protein is CASSPDRVVETQYF.

This clone has just a few counts. The V gene is TRBV24-1, the J gene TRBJ2-3; 7 nucleotides align to TRBD2. Germline V CDR1 and CDR2: KGHDR, SFDVKD. The CDR3 length is 14 residues. J gave up 1 base and V 5 bases, and 2 bases lay outside the gene matches. The CDR3 is CATSGRGGTDTQYF. For the CDR3, the DNA is TGTGCCACCAGTGGTCGGGGGGGCACAGATACGCAGTATTTT.

This sequence joins TRBV7-9 and TRBJ2-1, with 7 positions matching TRBD1. Germline CDR1 reads SEHNR; CDR2 reads FQNEAQ (reference sequence). The trim removed 6 bases at V and 4 bases at J, leaving 6 bases unmatched. This CDR3 has 14 amino acids. The CDR3 spells CASRGDRSYNEQFF. CDR3 bases: TGTGCCAGCAGGGGGGACAGAAGTTACAATGAGCAGTTCTTC.

The chain employs TRBV11-1 and TRBJ2-3; a weak D match, TRBD2 (6 bases). Germline assignment: CDR1 SGHAT and CDR2 FQDESV (reference sequence). Trimming took 1 base from V and 7 from J, leaving 15 bases between them. CDR3 length: 15 residues. CDR3 protein: CASSLEVTSLNTQYF. The CDR3 region has the DNA TGTGCCAGCAGCTTAGAGGTGACTAGTTTGAATACGCAGTATTTT.